These 32 T cell receptor beta chains share one sample of origin, sequenced in a study of CD4 and CD8 cells across lung adenocarcinoma regions. TCRdb re-called the PCR reads with MiXCR, one entry per CDR3 protein. Of 5,500 to 6,500 distinct CDR3 sequences in the sample, under 55% are singletons; the top ten hold roughly 87%. Sequencing was performed on CD8+ T cells from the margin of a lung tumor. The receptors come from a male donor with lung adenocarcinoma. The CD4 and CD8 labels of this study may be unreliable.

CDR3 region: CASSLAKGVDTQYF. The DNA for the CDR3 is TGTGCCAGCAGCTTAGCTAAGGGTGTAGATACGCAGTATTTT. The chain uses TRBV7-2 and TRBJ2-3; D gene ambiguous. The CDR3 is 14 amino acids. CDR1 and CDR2 from the germline V gene are SGHTA and FQGNSA. The germline V and J ends were trimmed by 0 bases and 5 bases, with 9 bases remaining between them.

In its sample, this clonotype ranks as medium-sized (0.01 to 0.1%). The chain uses TRBV6-5 and TRBJ2-2; D tentatively fits TRBD1 or TRBD2 (5 bases each). The V end lost 2 bases, the J end lost 7 bases, and 8 bases lay between the germline ends. There are 13 residues in the CDR3. Germline CDR1 MNHEY, CDR2 SVGAGI. CDR3 region: CASSYMGDGELFF. CDR3 coding DNA: TGTGCCAGCAGTTACATGGGGGACGGGGAGCTGTTTTTT.

This chain links TRBV5-6 with TRBJ2-1; D unclear. CDR1 is SGHDT, CDR2 YYEEEE, per germline. The CDR3 length is 14 residues. The V and J ends lost 3 bases and 10 bases respectively, with 17 bases between them. The CDR3 nucleotides read TGTGCCAGCAGCTCCGACCCCGTGGTCTACGAGCAGTTCTTC. Translation: CASSSDPVVYEQFF. The full variable domain, with the rest looked up from reference TRBV5-6 and TRBJ2-1, is DAGVTQSPTHLIKTRGQQVTLRCSPKSGHDTVSWYQQALGQGPQFIFQYYEEEERQRGNFPDRFSGHQFPNYSSELNVNALLLGDSALYLCASSSDPVVYEQFFGPGTRLTVL.

The chain couples TRBV6-4 to TRBJ2-2; D possibly corresponds to TRBD2 (6 bases). This CDR3 has 16 residues. CDR1 and CDR2 (germline): MRHNA, SNTAGT. Trimming stripped 2 bases from V and 1 base from J, with 11 bases between. The CDR3 bases are TGTGCCAGCAGTGACGGAGGGGCAGGGAACACCGGGGAGCTGTTTTTT. Translation: CASSDGGAGNTGELFF.

This clonotype was observed a few times. This chain uses TRBV6-5 with TRBJ2-1; the D gene could be TRBD1 or TRBD2 (6 bases each). Germline-derived CDR1 and CDR2 are MNHEY and SVGAGI. The V and J ends lost 2 bases and 5 bases respectively, with 16 bases between them. This CDR3 spans 16 amino acids. Here the CDR3 reads CASSYTGATVHNEQFF. The CDR3 DNA sequence: TGTGCCAGCAGTTACACGGGGGCAACAGTACACAATGAGCAGTTCTTC.

Notes on this clonotype: Just one base apart from a much larger clone, this may be a read error. V and J are TRBV7-2 and TRBJ2-1; 11 bases line up with TRBD2. The better agreement between TRBJ2-7 and the DNA end casts doubt on the J call. The CDR3 is made up of 16 amino acids. Germline assignment: CDR1 SGHTA and CDR2 FQGNSA. The CDR3 region has the DNA TGTGCCAGCAGCTTCCTAACTAGCGGGGGATGGGGTGAGCAGTACTTC. This codes for CASSFLTSGGWGEQYF.

The V call is TRBV6-1, the J call TRBJ2-5; no firm D call. The J call may be faulty, since TRBJ2-7 better matches the DNA end. The germline V gene encodes CDR1 MNHNS and CDR2 SASEGT. This CDR3 is built from 14 residues. DNA for the CDR3: TGTGCCAGCAGTGAAGTACCGCCCCCTGGCGAGCAGTACTTC. This sequence encodes CASSEVPPPGEQYF.

This clonotype was seen repeatedly, ten times or more. The CDR3 DNA reads TGTGCCAGCAGCTGGGCGACAGGGATGGCCTACGAGCAGTACTTC. Its protein product is CASSWATGMAYEQYF. This chain connects TRBV6-5 to TRBJ2-7; the match to TRBD1 covers 7 bases. Germline trimming cut 6 bases from V and 2 bases from J; bases unmatched to any gene: 10. Germline V lookup: CDR1 MNHEY, CDR2 SVGAGI. The CDR3 totals 15 residues.

Turning to this clonotype: One junction end does not reproduce the germline sequence, and a read error may be involved. V is TRBV12-3 or TRBV12-4 and J is TRBJ2-1; D is undetermined. This CDR3 is built from 12 residues. CDR3 loop: CASSFLGTDVYF. In DNA, the CDR3 is TGTGCCAGCAGTTTTCTCGGAACTGATGTGTACTTC.

Note on this clonotype: A read error is possible here, since a much larger clone lies one base away. The rearrangement links TRBV6-5 to TRBJ2-1, with D perhaps matching TRBD2 (5 bases). The J call may be in error: the DNA end matches TRBJ2-7 better. The CDR3 runs 13 residues. The germline CDR1 and CDR2 sequences are MNHEY and SVGAGI. In nucleotides, the CDR3 is TGTGCCAGCAGTTACGCTAGGGAGTACAAGCAGTACTTC. Its translation: CASSYAREYKQYF.

About this clonotype itself: Because the CDR3's place on the DNA is in doubt, the DNA is left out and the CDR3 is given as listed by TCRdb. The chain links TRBV6-5 to TRBJ2-2. Germline CDR1 is MNHEY and CDR2 is SVGAGI. From its first to its last residue, the CDR3 has 19 amino acids. This CDR3 reads CASSYIYEQYFGNTGELFF.

This clonotype is labeled medium-sized. The V call is TRBV25-1, the J call TRBJ2-1, with D tentatively TRBD2 (7 bases). Germline lookup yields CDR1 MGHDK and CDR2 SYGVNS. The length of the CDR3 is 13 residues. V gave up 5 bases and J gave up 4 bases, with 9 bases separating them. CDR3 in amino acids: CASSKGGYNEQFF. CDR3 nucleotide sequence: TGTGCCAGCAGTAAGGGGGGGTACAATGAGCAGTTCTTC.

The sample holds many counts of this clonotype. This chain connects TRBV4-1 to TRBJ2-5, with no clear D. CDR3 length equals 12 residues. The V end lost 0 bases, the J end lost 7 bases, and 6 bases lay between the germline ends. CDR1 MGHRA and CDR2 YSYEKL come from the germline V gene. The chain's CDR3 is CASSQEWGTQYF. The CDR3 DNA is TGCGCCAGCAGCCAAGAGTGGGGGACCCAGTACTTC.

A word on this clonotype: The germline gene is not matched at one end of the junction; a read error may be the cause. The rearrangement links TRBV27 to TRBJ2-6; TRBD1 is a possible D gene (5 bases). Germline loops: CDR1 MNHEY, CDR2 SMNVEV (reference sequence). CDR3 length: 15 amino acids. This CDR3 is CASSSRGSWAYELTF. The CDR3 region has the DNA TGTGCCAGCAGTTCAAGGGGCTCGTGGGCCTACGAGCTGACCTTC.

In its sample, this clonotype was seen many times. V is TRBV4-1 and J is TRBJ2-1; 7 bases are a match to TRBD1. The germline gives CDR1 MGHRA, CDR2 YSYEKL. V lost 4 bases and J lost 2; bases outside the gene matches: 11. This CDR3 region has 17 residues. CDR3 coding DNA: TGCGCCAGCAGCCCTTGGGCTGGGCAGGGGGCCTACAATGAGCAGTTCTTC. Translated, it gives CASSPWAGQGAYNEQFF.

The chain links TRBV10-1 to TRBJ2-4; the D gene is possibly TRBD2 (6 bases). The V gene's germline CDR1 is WNHNN and CDR2 SYGVQD (reference sequence). This CDR3 has 14 residues. Trimming cost V 2 bases and J 11 bases, with 16 bases left between them. The CDR3 DNA reads TGCGCCAGCAGTGAGATGCGGAGCGGAGGGTTTCAGTACTTC. This codes for CASSEMRSGGFQYF.

V gene TRBV7-2 combines with J gene TRBJ1-1, with D hard to call. Trimming shortened V by 2 bases and J by 1 base, and 5 bases separated the two germline ends. This CDR3 is built from 13 residues. Germline CDR1 reads SGHTA; CDR2 reads FQGNSA. For the CDR3, the DNA is TGTGCCAGCAGCTTATATGAGAACACTGAAGCTTTCTTT. Translated: CASSLYENTEAFF.

V and J are TRBV11-2 and TRBJ1-6; the D gene is possibly TRBD1 (5 bases). Trimming shortened V by 6 bases and J by 7 bases, and 28 bases separated the two germline ends. CDR3 size: 19 residues. Germline V gives CDR1 SGHAT, CDR2 FQNNGV. DNA for the CDR3: TGTGCCAGCAGTTTTGCCCGGGACGGCTTTCGTTCCGCAAATTCACCCCTCCACTTT. Translated: CASSFARDGFRSANSPLHF.

This clonotype was recorded only once. V usage is TRBV27 and J usage is TRBJ2-1, with TRBD2 matching over 14 bases. V lost 7 bases, J lost 6 bases, and 8 bases stayed unmatched. Germline-derived CDR1 and CDR2 are MNHEY and SMNVEV (reference sequence). The CDR3 consists of 16 residues. CDR3 bases: TGTGCCAGCACGCGGACTAGCGGGGGGAATCGCAATGAGCAGTTCTTC. This codes for CASTRTSGGNRNEQFF.

This clonotype was recorded many times. The J gene is TRBJ2-6, the V gene TRBV6-1; TRBD1 matches 8 bases. Looked up from germline, CDR1 is MNHNS and CDR2 is SASEGT. This CDR3 is 17 amino acids long. The J segment lost 0 bases and the V segment lost 5 bases, leaving 6 bases of the junction unmatched. CDR3 in amino acids: CASSPGTGSSGANVLTF. The DNA for the CDR3 is TGTGCCAGCAGTCCCGGGACAGGCAGCTCTGGGGCCAACGTCCTGACTTTC.

This clonotype was observed many times. This rearrangement joins TRBV6-1 to TRBJ1-1; D uncertain. Germline CDR1 and CDR2: MNHNS and SASEGT. The ends were cut back, 11 bases at V and 5 bases at J, with 18 bases in the middle. This CDR3 contains 13 residues. CDR3 residues: CAGRESMGTEAFF. In nucleotides, the CDR3 is TGTGCCGGCCGGGAATCGATGGGTACTGAAGCTTTCTTT.

As concerns this clonotype: At one boundary the junction diverges from the germline segment, which might be a read error. In DNA, the CDR3 is TGTGCCAGCGGTCATGAGACTTCGAGCACAGGTACGCAGTATTTT. Translated, it gives CASGHETSSTGTQYF. The genes are TRBV6-1 and TRBJ2-3, with D possibly TRBD1 on 5 matching bases. CDR3 length: 15 residues. Germline-derived CDR1 and CDR2 are MNHNS and SASEGT.

The chain combines TRBV6-1 with TRBJ2-4; no clear D gene. The J call is uncertain, as TRBJ2-1 better fits the DNA end. CDR3 length equals 13 residues. Germline V gene lookup returns CDR1 MNHNS and CDR2 SASEGT. The CDR3 is CARGEIAYNVQFF. The CDR3 DNA sequence: TGTGCCAGGGGTGAAATCGCCTACAACGTTCAGTTCTTC.

This chain connects TRBV27 to TRBJ2-1; 10 nucleotides match TRBD2. There are 15 residues in the CDR3. The germline V gene has CDR1 MNHEY and CDR2 SMNVEV (reference sequence). V gave up 6 bases and J gave up 1 base; unmatched junction bases: 3. CDR3 nucleotides: TGTGCCAGCAGCACACTAGCGGGGTCCTACAATGAGCAGTTCTTC. It yields the protein CASSTLAGSYNEQFF.

The CDR3 here is CASRFTGHPGEQYF. CDR3 nucleotide sequence: TGTGCCAGCAGATTTACTGGGCATCCGGGGGAGCAGTACTTC. This chain uses TRBV6-5 with TRBJ2-4; a possible D gene is TRBD2 (6 bases). CDR1 and CDR2 (germline): MNHEY, SVGAGI. The CDR3 contains 14 residues. Trimming took 6 bases from V and 13 from J, leaving 22 bases between them.

In this sample, this clonotype turned up a few times. J is TRBJ2-3 and V is TRBV14; D remains unclear. The end of the DNA aligns better with TRBJ2-7, so the J call may be wrong. Germline CDR1 SGHDN, CDR2 FVKESK. This CDR3 is 15 amino acids long. The CDR3 loop is CASSQFLSNYYEQYF. Written as DNA, the CDR3 is TGTGCCAGCAGCCAATTCCTAAGCAACTACTACGAGCAGTACTTC.

This clonotype showed up just a few times. This sequence joins TRBV6-1 and TRBJ2-1; D not resolved. This CDR3 comprises 15 residues. V shed 6 bases and J shed 0 bases, with 12 bases lying between them. Germline V CDR1 and CDR2: MNHNS, SASEGT. The CDR3 here is CASRPDSSSYNEQFF. CDR3 nucleotides: TGTGCCAGCAGGCCCGACTCGAGCTCCTACAATGAGCAGTTCTTC.

The chain recombines TRBV6-1 with TRBJ2-4, with D perhaps TRBD1 or TRBD2 (6 bases each). CDR3 length equals 14 residues. CDR1 MNHNS and CDR2 SASEGT come from the germline V gene. Trimming removed 6 bases at V and 13 bases at J, with 22 bases between. The CDR3 nucleotides read TGTGCCAGCAGCGTAGCCGGGGGCCAAAACACCCAGTACTTC. Translation: CASSVAGGQNTQYF.

As concerns this clonotype: This may be a read error: a much more frequent sequence differs by one nucleotide. The CDR3 region is CASSETLAGAEELFF. The CDR3 DNA sequence: TGCGCCAGCAGTGAAACCCTAGCGGGGGCCGAGGAGCTGTTTTTT. The rearrangement joins TRBV10-1 to TRBJ2-2; 10 nucleotides match TRBD2. V shed 3 bases, J shed 10 bases, and the junction held 8 bases outside the gene matches. Germline-derived CDR1 and CDR2 are WNHNN and SYGVQD (reference sequence). This CDR3 region has 15 residues.

This clonotype was found many times. CDR3 sequence: CASSLFRSSGSQETQYF. The CDR3 DNA reads TGTGCCAGCAGCTTATTTCGGTCTAGCGGGTCCCAAGAGACCCAGTACTTC. The J gene is TRBJ2-5, the V gene TRBV7-2; 8 positions agree with TRBD2. Per germline, CDR1 SGHTA and CDR2 FQGNSA. This CDR3 has 17 amino acids. V lost 2 bases to trimming and J lost 1 base; unmatched junction nucleotides: 9.

The J gene is TRBJ2-1, the V gene TRBV7-3; D possibly corresponds to TRBD1 (6 bases). The CDR3 runs to 13 residues. Germline V CDR1 and CDR2: SGHTA, FQGTGA. The germline V and J ends were trimmed by 6 bases and 7 bases, with 13 bases remaining between them. The CDR3 loop is CASRRTDVNEQFF. CDR3 DNA: TGTGCCAGCAGACGGACAGATGTGAATGAGCAGTTCTTC.

Relative to its sample, this clonotype is medium-sized. The chain links TRBV12-3 or TRBV12-4 to TRBJ2-5; D is possibly TRBD2 (5 bases). V lost 1 base and J 2 bases, leaving 14 bases between the germline ends. CDR3 length: 16 residues. The CDR3 DNA is TGTGCCAGCAGTTTAGGGACGGCTAGCTATCAAGAGACCCAGTACTTC. Encoded protein: CASSLGTASYQETQYF.